This T cell receptor (beta chain) came from a study of shared clonotypes between healthy human individuals (dated by TCRdb to about 2020). About the study as a whole: The cohort included three men and two women between 18 and 49 years of age. The study deeply sequenced blood TCR repertoires of about 5 healthy adults to estimate repertoire size and the extent of clonotype sharing between individuals. To increase sequencing depth and limit assay-specific biases, TCR repertoire library preparation and sequencing were carried out by different laboratories using diverse techniques. Per donor, three plates each were used for CD4 naive and CD4 memory, two for CD8 naive, and one for CD8 memory. Leukapheresis yielded between about 0.85 and 9 billion PBMCs per donor. The research as a whole found: When a handful of donors were compared, the shared fraction of clonotypes was approximately 5% for naive CD4, 3.5% for naive CD8, 2% to 2.5% for memory CD4, and around 0.37% for memory CD8. Compared with non-shared clonotypes, the clonotypes found in all four sorted-subset donors had higher generation probabilities. Pairwise subsampling led to the expectation that sequencing depth would affect the degree of clonotype sharing among donors. Even with the large sequencing depth, rarefaction of the sorted-subset datasets indicated that sequencing was incomplete. Sampling was restricted to blood, and TCR repertoires in tissue are likely to differ from TCR repertoires in blood. Naive subsets generally had larger estimated clonotype richness than memory subsets did. Because the study included only a small number of donors, the genetic and exposure-history diversity represented was limited.

Inclusive of the bounding cysteine and phenylalanine, the CDR3 is 16 residues long. The sequence is cut down to CDR3 DNA, 48 bases in frame from base 1. The CDR1 and CDR2 encoded by the germline V gene are SGHTA and FQGNSA. The junction shows trimming of 1 base on V and 7 bases on J, plus 16 bases between the germline ends. Of note for this clone: The target of this receptor is not known. No per-base quality is available; no much larger clone lies one base away.

The donors were healthy, HIV-negative adults with no recently reported acute infections or vaccinations. Every donor was a Caucasian adult residing in Nashville, Tennessee, USA. CD4+ T cells were enriched through magnetic negative selection, after which naive cells were positively selected on CD45RA and the remaining negative fraction served as the memory subset. Blood was collected by leukapheresis, and PBMCs were isolated by Ficoll-Histopaque density gradient centrifugation and then cryopreserved in liquid nitrogen vapor phase. Analytical flow cytometry was used to check the purity and quantity of each magnetically sorted T cell population. Genomic DNA was isolated from every sorted fraction and measured by UV absorbance on a Nanodrop 2000c. Using the deep immunoSEQ assay, TCR CDR3 regions were amplified from genomic DNA by multiplex PCR. Genomic DNA extracted from each cell subset was distributed evenly over all wells of several immunoSEQ 96-well plates, and each plate served as one replicate. For sorted subsets, approximately 210 ng of genomic DNA, equivalent to 25,000 to 30,000 T cell genomes, went into each replicate PCR. Purified libraries were measured with a Qubit 3.0 fluorometer, size-checked on a Bioanalyzer 2100, and measured again with the KAPA Library Quantification kit. A separate single-read 150-cycle Illumina NextSeq 550 flow cell was used to sequence each immunoSEQ 96-well plate. As for the original processing: The immunoSEQ output contained only junctional sequences without quality scores, so filtering could not match that applied to full-length reads. Sequences were annotated with PyIR, a Python wrapper for IgBLAST v1.9, using IMGT germline references to assign V/J genes and CDR3. Reads were filtered out if the reads had weak V/J assignments (E-value above 1e-6), no CDR3, stop codons, out-of-frame junctions, or ambiguous translated residues. V3J clonotypes were defined as sequences sharing the same inferred V gene, J gene, and CDR3 amino acid sequence. To compute the percentage overlap between repertoires, the number of shared unique clonotypes was divided by the size of the smaller repertoire. Repertoire richness was assessed with RTK rarefaction, the Chao1 estimator, and Recon v2.1 estimates of unobserved clonotypes. For all TCRbeta clonotypes obtained by the gDNA method from a few donors, generation probabilities were computed with OLGA. The clones in this table, taken by TCRdb from immuneACCESS, are in-frame only. Not every clone is retained; where verified, under half of the shortfall comes from an unresolved V gene, and the cause of the rest is unknown. V, J and clone size derive from that table, while D and trimming were established from the DNA sequence. Recorded for this sample are under 1,100,000 clones; 75% to 80% of them occurred a single time. The ten largest clones represent roughly 0.65% of the sample.

What was sequenced was memory CD4+ T cells from PBMCs. The cell subset or site label here, explained by the study, means: CD45RA-negative fraction. This TCR came from a man aged 18 to 29 in good health. Some clones in this sample may be carry-over from other donors' samples. The rearrangement combines TRBV7-2 with TRBJ1-4, with the D gene not confidently named. The CDR3 loop reads CASSLGRPRVSEKLFF. At the DNA level, the sequence is TGTGCCAGCAGCTTAGGGAGGCCCCGGGTCTCTGAAAAACTGTTTTTT.